These T cell receptor beta chains were read from a single sample in a study of shared clonotypes between healthy human individuals. Some clones are missing from TCRdb's copy, which holds only in-frame ones; the method was immunoSEQ multiplex PCR. The top ten hold 0.11% of the sample, which has hundreds of thousands of clones, about 96% seen once. The specimen was naive CD8+ T cells sorted from blood. All receptors derive from a woman in her twenties or thirties in good health. Each CDR3 is given with its conserved first and last residue. D genes are given only for firm matches.

D,J,V,DNA,CDR3
TRBD2,TRBJ2-2,TRBV10-2,TGCGCCAGCAGAGATGGCGGGAGGGACCCTCCCGGGGAGCTGTTTTTT,CASRDGGRDPPGELFF
.,TRBJ1-2,TRBV5-4,TGTGCCAGCAGCTTGGCAGGGTCGGAGATCTCTTATGGCTACACCTTC,CASSLAGSEISYGYTF
.,TRBJ2-3,TRBV7-8,TGTGCCAGCAGCTTCGTCACGTGGGGTACGCAGTATTTT,CASSFVTWGTQYF
.,TRBJ2-3,TRBV9,TGTGCCAGCAGCGTAGATGGCTCCACAGATACGCAGTATTTT,CASSVDGSTDTQYF
.,TRBJ2-7,TRBV7-2,TGTGCCAGCAGCTTGAGGACGGCACAATACGAGCAGTACTTC,CASSLRTAQYEQYF
TRBD2,TRBJ2-7,TRBV28,TGTGCCAGCAGTTTCGCGACTAGCGGGCTCTCCTACGAGCAGTACTTC,CASSFATSGLSYEQYF
TRBD2,TRBJ2-2,TRBV14,TGTGCCAGCAGCCAATTTACGGGGAGGGCCGGGGAGCTGTTTTTT,CASSQFTGRAGELFF
TRBD1,TRBJ1-4,TRBV25-1,TGTGCCAGCAGTAGACAGGGTATTGAAAAACTGTTTTTT,CASSRQGIEKLFF
TRBD1,TRBJ1-2,TRBV7-2,TGTGCCAGCATCGAACAGGGGGCTCCTTATGGCTACACCTTC,CASIEQGAPYGYTF
TRBD1,TRBJ1-5,TRBV28,TGTGCCAGCAGAACCCGGCAGTGGACAGGGGTCCTTACGGGACAGCCCCAGCATTTT,CASRTRQWTGVLTGQPQHF
.,TRBJ2-2,TRBV28,TGTGCCAGCAGTTCAGGGGGGATGGAGGGGCGCACCGGGGAGCTGTTTTTT,CASSSGGMEGRTGELFF